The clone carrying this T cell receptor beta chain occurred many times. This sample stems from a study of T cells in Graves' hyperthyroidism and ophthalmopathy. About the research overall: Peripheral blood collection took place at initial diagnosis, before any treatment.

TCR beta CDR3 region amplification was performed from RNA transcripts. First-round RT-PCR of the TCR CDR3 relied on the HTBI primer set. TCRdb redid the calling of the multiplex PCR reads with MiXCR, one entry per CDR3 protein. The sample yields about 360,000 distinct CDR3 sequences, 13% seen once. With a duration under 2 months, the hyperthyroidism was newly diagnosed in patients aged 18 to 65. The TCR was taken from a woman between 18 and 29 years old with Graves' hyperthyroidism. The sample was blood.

CDR3 in DNA: TGTGCCAGCAGTGAAGCCGCGGGGCCTGGGGCCAACGTCCTGACTTTC. This translates into CASSEAAGPGANVLTF. The chain uses TRBV6-1 and TRBJ2-6; a possible D gene is TRBD2 (6 bases). V was cut by 0 bases and J by 2 bases, with 8 bases left in between. The CDR3 loop spans 16 amino acids. Germline V gene sequence: CDR1 MNHNS, CDR2 SASEGT.